This TCR beta chain emerged from a study of T cells in Graves' hyperthyroidism and ophthalmopathy. Researchers took RNA transcripts and amplified the TCR beta CDR3 regions from them. Initially, a first-round RT-PCR of the TCR CDR3 employed the HTBI primer set. TCRdb re-called the multiplex PCR reads with MiXCR, one entry per CDR3 protein. The sample lists about 640,000 distinct CDR3 sequences, about a fifth occurring once. Each diagnosis drew on symptoms, thyroxine, TRAb, thyroid ultrasound and orbital computed tomography findings. This CDR3 has 14 residues. The V and J ends lost 3 bases and 8 bases respectively, with 14 bases between them. Germline lookup yields CDR1 LNHDA and CDR2 SQIVND (reference sequence).

The sequence was collected from a man aged 30-40 years with Graves' ophthalmopathy. The chain is built from TRBV19 and TRBJ2-1, with D perhaps matching TRBD1 or TRBD2 (6 bases each). Sequencing was performed on blood. The chain's CDR3 is CASSMGGSLYEQFF. DNA of the CDR3: TGTGCCAGTAGTATGGGGGGCTCCCTATATGAGCAGTTCTTC.